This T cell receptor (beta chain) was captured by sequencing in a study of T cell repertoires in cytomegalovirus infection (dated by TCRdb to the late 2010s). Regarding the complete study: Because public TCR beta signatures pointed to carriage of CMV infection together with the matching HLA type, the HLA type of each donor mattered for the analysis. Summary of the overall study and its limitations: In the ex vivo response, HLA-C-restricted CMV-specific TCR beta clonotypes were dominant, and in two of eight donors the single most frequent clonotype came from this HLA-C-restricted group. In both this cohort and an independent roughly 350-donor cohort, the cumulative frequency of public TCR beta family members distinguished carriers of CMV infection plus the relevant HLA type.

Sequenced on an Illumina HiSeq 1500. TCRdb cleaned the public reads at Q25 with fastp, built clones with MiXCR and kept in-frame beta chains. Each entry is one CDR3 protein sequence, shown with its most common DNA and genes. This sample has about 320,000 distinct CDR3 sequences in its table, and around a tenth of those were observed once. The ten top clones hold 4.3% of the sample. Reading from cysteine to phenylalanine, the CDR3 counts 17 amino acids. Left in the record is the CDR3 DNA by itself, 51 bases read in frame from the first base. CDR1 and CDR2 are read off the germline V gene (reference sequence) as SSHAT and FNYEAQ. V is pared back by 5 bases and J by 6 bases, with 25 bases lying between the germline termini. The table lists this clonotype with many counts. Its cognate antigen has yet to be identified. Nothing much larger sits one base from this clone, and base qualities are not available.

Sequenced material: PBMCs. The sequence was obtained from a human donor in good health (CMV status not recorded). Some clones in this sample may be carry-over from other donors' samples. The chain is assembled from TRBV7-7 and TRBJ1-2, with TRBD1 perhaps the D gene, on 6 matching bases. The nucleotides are TGTGCCAGCAGCCCCCGATTCGACAGGCGACCTGGGGATGGCTACACCTTC. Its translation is CASSPRFDRRPGDGYTF.